This record looks at one T cell receptor beta chain sequence and its context. Its cognate antigen has yet to be identified. Base qualities were left out, and no much larger clone turns up one base away. The record originates from a study of T cell responses to AZD1222 COVID-19 vaccine (dated by TCRdb to about 2021). Study-wide context: TCR sequencing was performed for 233 trial participants, of whom about 200 were given two doses of AZD1222 and some 26 were given two doses of MenACWY control vaccine. Trial participants were enrolled into age subgroups of 18-55, 56-69 and 70-plus years, which contained 148, 28 and 57 TCR-sequenced participants, respectively. On the study overall, not on this receptor specifically: Participants were mostly white British, with more females than males. The authors suggested clonal diversity may have been underestimated. A significant rise in spike-specific TCR breadth and depth was observed after two AZD1222 doses relative to day 0 and relative to MenACWY recipients. The vaccine-associated CD4 TCRs covered the entire spike protein, and the dominant responses fell in regions 160-218 and 743-854. Conclusions about previously exposed vaccinees are limited, since just five to seven AZD1222 recipients were seropositive for SARS-CoV-2 at baseline. Because no day 14 peak-response samples were available, repertoires were characterized only after the peak T cell response. Reportedly, almost half of the unique spike-specific TCRs recognized epitopes lying outside the regions that are mutated in the B.1.351 and B.1.1.7 variants. The 56-69-year group was small, and its depth increase did not reach significance, likely because of low power.

From a lookup of the germline V gene, CDR1 and CDR2 are SGDLS and YYNGEE. The CDR3 spans 15 residues, from the cysteine through the phenylalanine. Only the CDR3 DNA is retained, 45 bases long and in frame from the first base. The junction shows trimming of 0 bases on V and 6 bases on J, plus 13 bases between the germline ends. The time point tag for this specimen amounts to: about 28 days (+/-7) after the second vaccine dose. AZD1222 recipients given second doses at about 4 weeks or at about 12 weeks were pooled, since spike-specific TCR depth and breadth were not found to differ between the two schedules. The vaccinee samples were drawn from two UK trials, COV001 and COV002, one of which was a single-blind randomized controlled phase 2/3 trial testing AZD1222 (ChAdOx1 nCoV-19) in healthy adults. Trial participant PBMC samples were collected at day 0 and day 28 after the second dose for TCRbeta chain sequencing.

The CDR3 regions of human TCRbeta chains were subjected to immunosequencing. Per the authors' processing: TCRs in the repertoires were matched against a reference library of SARS-CoV-2-specific TCRs that had been generated with the MIRA antigen-specificity platform. Breadth was defined as the fraction of unique TCRs that were SARS-CoV-2-associated. Depth was defined as the fraction of total T cells that were SARS-CoV-2-associated. Each spike-specific TCR was assigned to its reactive spike region and to a CD4 or CD8 class using the MIRA data. Log10-transformed breadth and depth values were compared by one-way ANOVA with Sidak's multiple comparisons tests. Sourced from immuneACCESS, this table was stored by TCRdb with only in-frame sequences that have V and J called. A share of the clones is absent; for the studies checked, an unresolved V gene accounts for under half, and the remainder has no known explanation. The V and J calls and clone size come from that table; D and trimming were worked out from the DNA. The sample yields approximately 300,000 clones; 85% to 95% were counted once. The ten largest clones take up around 0.5% of the sample.

Recombination joined TRBV9 with TRBJ2-1, with the D gene not clear enough to name. The sequence was obtained from an adult who received the AZD1222 COVID-19 vaccine. Sequencing used peripheral blood, obtained 28 days after the second AZD1222 dose. The bases are TGTGCCAGCAGCGTAGGGGCCTCGCAACCCAATGAGCAGTTCTTC. Its translation reads: CASSVGASQPNEQFF.